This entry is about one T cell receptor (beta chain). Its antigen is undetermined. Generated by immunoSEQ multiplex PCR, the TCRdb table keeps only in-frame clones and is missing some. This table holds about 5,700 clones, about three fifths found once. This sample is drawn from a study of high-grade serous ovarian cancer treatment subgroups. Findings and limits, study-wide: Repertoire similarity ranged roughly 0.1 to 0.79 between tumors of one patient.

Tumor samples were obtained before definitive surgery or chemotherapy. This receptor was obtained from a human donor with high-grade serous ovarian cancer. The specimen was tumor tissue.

CDR3 nucleotide sequence: TGCAGCGCCGGACCCATTAATGGCTACACCTTC. Its protein is CSAGPINGYTF. The V and J genes are TRBV29-1 and TRBJ1-2, with D hard to call. CDR1 is SQVTM and CDR2 is ANQGSEA in the germline V gene. Trimming took 7 bases from V and 6 from J, leaving 12 bases between them. The CDR3 sequence is 11 residues long.